The entry below describes one T cell receptor (beta chain). No antigen is known for it. Base qualities are not at hand, and no much larger clone is one base apart. This record comes from a study of beta chain features in type 1 diabetes (dated by TCRdb to between 2018 and 2020). Describing the broader study: Mean age, gender distribution, total cell number and subset yield were not different between patients and healthy donors. Across all samples, approximately 100 million sorted cells were examined, and cell number per subset correlated strongly with RNA yield. Naive and central memory subsets were obtained from all 30 or so donors, but regulatory and stem cell-like memory subsets were isolated from only 8 patients and roughly 8 healthy donors. In the study, recently diagnosed type 1 diabetes patients and matched healthy donors were compared on the TCRB repertoires of their sorted circulating CD4+ T cell subsets. The research as a whole found: At VDJ recombination sites, patients with type 1 diabetes made fewer insertions and deleted more nucleotides, a pattern implying thymic rearrangement abnormalities. PCR may preferentially amplify shorter templates, but because patient and control samples were amplified and corrected together, any resulting skew would affect both groups equally. Because cDNA rather than genomic DNA was sequenced, highly expressing activated cells could have been over-represented, although no difference in activation and CD3 levels was found between groups. Naive, central memory and regulatory TCRB repertoires appeared to be more alike among patients than among healthy donors. Only small numbers of individuals were included in the HLA sub-analyses, which left unresolved whether HLA type had any influence on TCRB rearrangement. Type 1 diabetes patients showed a moderate but significant shortening of TCRB CDR3 length in all four CD4+ subsets.

The entire isolated RNA was reverse transcribed using the High Capacity cDNA Reverse Transcription Kit, and thus expressed TCRB transcripts were sequenced. Deep immunoSEQ sequencing was performed on naive, central memory and regulatory T cell samples, with an average of roughly 3.5 million total reads per sample. After sorted cells were lysed in RLT buffer, RNA was extracted with DNase-treated RNeasy Micro or Mini kits, with the choice depending on cell number. Each cell subset was processed on its own to prevent cross-contamination, while patient and healthy donor samples were processed together. The immunoSEQ multiplex PCR was used to amplify TCRB sequences from cDNA, generating 87-bp fragments that spanned the CDR3 region. The amplicons were sequenced using the Illumina HiSeq platform. The authors' pipeline ran thus. Synthetic template baselines were used to correct PCR bias computationally, reads within Hamming distance 2 were collapsed, and singletons that could not be merged were discarded. Reads were aligned against IMGT so that V, D and J genes, CDR3 length and insertions or deletions at six rearrangement sites could be assigned. Clonotype counts were normalized to sorted cell number within each subset before computing true diversity and Gini coefficients with the tcR R package. The overlap coefficient, calculated on TCRB nucleotide sequences, was used to measure repertoire sharing. Out-of-frame TCRB sequences from naive cells were analyzed to stand in for the pre-selection repertoire. In TCRdb, the immuneACCESS table is reduced to in-frame sequences with V and J assigned. These tables do not hold every clone; where another copy was compared, an unresolved V gene accounts for under half, and the others remain unexplained. The DNA was the basis for D and trimming; V, J and clone size are from that table. The sample table contains around 360,000 clones; only one count was recorded for roughly 12% of them. The ten most abundant clones make up 0.0095% to 0.013% of the sample.

A single peripheral blood draw of 95 to 150 mL on average was collected from each donor into heparinised tubes. Using a panel that included CD45RO, CCR7, CD25, CD127, CD95 and CD27, naive, central memory, regulatory and stem cell-like memory CD4+ T cells were sorted on a BD FACSAria II. A purity above 98% was achieved for all sorted populations. PBMCs were separated immediately by Lymphoprep density gradient centrifugation and were stained directly, without being cultured. So that batch effects would be minimized, each experiment stained and sorted samples in pairs, pairing one healthy donor with one patient. Sequencing used naive CD4+ T cells from blood. Interpreted using the paper, the cell subset or site label stands for: true naive CD4+ T cells. This TCR was sampled from a woman between 18 and 29 years old with type 1 diabetes.

The CDR3 in this case is CASSPGGAETQYF. The DNA is TGTGCCTCAAGCCCAGGGGGCGCAGAGACCCAGTACTTC. The chain links TRBV25-1 with TRBJ2-5; TRBD1 matches 8 bases in the middle. V trim: 11 bases; J trim: 4 bases; unmatched bases: 9. CDR1 MGHDK and CDR2 SYGVNS are derived from the germline V gene. From the cysteine up to the phenylalanine, the CDR3 has a length of 13 residues. The retained sequence is limited to the CDR3, 39 bases, with the frame set at the first base.